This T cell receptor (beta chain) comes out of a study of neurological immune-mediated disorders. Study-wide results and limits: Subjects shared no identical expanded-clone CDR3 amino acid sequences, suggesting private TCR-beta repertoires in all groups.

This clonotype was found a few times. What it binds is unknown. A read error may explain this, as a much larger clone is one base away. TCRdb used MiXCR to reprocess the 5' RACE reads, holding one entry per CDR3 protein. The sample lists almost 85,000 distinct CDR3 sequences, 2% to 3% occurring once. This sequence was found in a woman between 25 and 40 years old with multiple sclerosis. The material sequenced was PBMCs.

The CDR3 region has the DNA TGTGCCAGCAGCTGGAACGGGACGGATTCCTACGAGCAGTACTTC. Translated, it gives CASSWNGTDSYEQYF. V usage is TRBV7-2 and J usage is TRBJ2-7; D possibly uses TRBD1 or TRBD2 (5 bases each). The ends were cut back, 4 bases at V and 1 base at J, with 14 bases in the middle. The CDR3 totals 15 residues. Per the germline V gene, CDR1 is SGHTA and CDR2 is FQGNSA.